These T cell receptor beta chains were read from a single sample in a study of T-cell memory formation after mild COVID-19. TCRdb reprocessed the 5' RACE reads via MiXCR and lists one record per CDR3 protein. Seen here are roughly 450,000 distinct CDR3 sequences, 15% to 20% observed once, and the top ten hold about 22%. The sequencing sample was made of PBMCs or a T cell subset sorted from them (not recorded which). Source of these receptors: a man between 18 and 35 years old who had mild COVID-19 (a few samples of this study predate the infection). Cell type and time point are not known. Both conserved end residues are part of each CDR3. Each record gives: D gene, J gene, V gene, clone size, CDR3 DNA, CDR3 protein. The D gene is left open where the match is weak. Part of the rows lack a size; the others show once, few, many or a class for expanded clones.

- TRBJ1-1 TRBV9 few TGTGCCACCGGACCCGAGGGGACTGAAGCTTTCTTT CATGPEGTEAFF
TRBD1 TRBJ2-3 TRBV4-3 - TGCGCCAGCAGCCTAGGGGGACAGTTGGACACAGATACGCAGTATTTT CASSLGGQLDTDTQYF
- TRBJ1-2 TRBV20-1 - TGCAGTGCTAGGTGGGGCTCTAGCTATGGCTACACCTTC CSARWGSSYGYTF
- TRBJ2-5 TRBV4-2 few TGTGCCAGCAGCGTCCGACTAGAGGGACAAGAGACCCAGTACTTC CASSVRLEGQETQYF
- TRBJ2-5 TRBV24-1 - TGTGCCACCAGTGACATCGGACGGAGGGAGACCCAGTACTTC CATSDIGRRETQYF
TRBD2 TRBJ2-1 TRBV7-6 - TGTGCCAGCAGCTTGCGGACTAGCGGCCGCAATGAGCAGTTCTTC CASSLRTSGRNEQFF
- TRBJ2-2 TRBV19 - TGTGCCAGTAGTATAAGGAAGGGGACCGGGGAACTGTTTTTT CASSIRKGTGELFF
TRBD2 TRBJ2-1 TRBV7-2 few TGTGCCAGCAGCTCTGCCAGCGGGGGTTCCTACAATGAGCAGTTCTTC CASSSASGGSYNEQFF
- TRBJ2-7 TRBV29-1 few TGCAGCGCCGGTCGCGGCAGCTACGAGCAGTACTTC CSAGRGSYEQYF
TRBD2 TRBJ2-1 TRBV10-2 - TGCGCCAGCAATCTAGCGGGGAGGGACAATGAGCAGTTCTTC CASNLAGRDNEQFF
- TRBJ1-1 TRBV5-1 few TGCGCCAGCAGCTTGGCGGCAGGAGCCTTGAACACTGAAGCTTTCTTT CASSLAAGALNTEAFF
- TRBJ1-1 TRBV20-1 - TGCAGTGCTAGATGGGGTGGGCGTACTGAAGCTTTCTTT CSARWGGRTEAFF
- TRBJ1-3 TRBV7-2 few TGTGCCAGCAGCTTAGTACCCCCTTCGGGCATCTCTGGAAACACCATATATTTT CASSLVPPSGISGNTIYF
- TRBJ1-4 TRBV4-2 few TGTGCCAGCAGCCAAGCTGCCAGGGATGAAAAACTGTTTTTT CASSQAARDEKLFF
- TRBJ1-5 TRBV6-6 - TGTGCCAGCAGTTACTCGCAAGATAGCAATCAGCCCCAGCATTTT CASSYSQDSNQPQHF
- TRBJ2-1 TRBV7-2 - TGTGCCAGCAGCGTCCAGAGATTGACCCCCTACAATGAGCAGTTCTTC CASSVQRLTPYNEQFF
- TRBJ1-2 TRBV7-9 - TGTGCCACCGGGACGGAAATCTATGGCTACACCTTC CATGTEIYGYTF
- TRBJ2-1 TRBV7-9 - TGTGCCAGCAGCTTAGCTTGGCGGGATTACAATGAGCAGTTCTTC CASSLAWRDYNEQFF
- TRBJ1-6 TRBV29-1 - TGCAGCGTTGAGGAGACATCTAATTCACCCCTCCACTTT CSVEETSNSPLHF
- TRBJ2-1 TRBV5-4 - TGTGCCAGCAGCTTGAGAGGGCACAATGAGCAGTTCTTC CASSLRGHNEQFF
TRBD2 TRBJ2-1 TRBV6-2/TRBV6-3 - TGTGCCAGCAGGGGTGGTGTGACTAGCGGATACAATGAGCAGTTCTTC CASRGGVTSGYNEQFF
TRBD1 TRBJ2-3 TRBV18 - TGTGCCAGCTCACAGGGGACAGGGTCCACAGATACGCAGTATTTT CASSQGTGSTDTQYF
TRBD1 TRBJ2-3 TRBV24-1 many TGTGCCACCAGTGATACCCGGGACAGGGGTGGGACAGATACGCAGTATTTT CATSDTRDRGGTDTQYF
TRBD1 TRBJ1-2 TRBV7-9 - TGTGCCAGCAACCCCAGGGGGGGAGATGGCTACACCTTC CASNPRGGDGYTF
TRBD1 TRBJ1-1 TRBV7-2 few TGTGCCAGCAGCTTCGGCAGGGGGCTTCGTGAAGCTTTCTTT CASSFGRGLREAFF
TRBD1 TRBJ1-2 TRBV18 - TGTGCCAGCGCACAGGGGGGGAAACCAAACTATGGCTACACCTTC CASAQGGKPNYGYTF
TRBD2 TRBJ2-5 TRBV11-2 many TGTGCCAGCAGCTTAGGGGTGGGAGGGTTAGAGGAGACCCAGTACTTC CASSLGVGGLEETQYF
- TRBJ2-1 TRBV4-3 - TGCGCCAGCAGACCAGACAGGACCTATTACAATGAGCAGTTCTTC CASRPDRTYYNEQFF
TRBD1 TRBJ1-2 TRBV5-1 few TGCGCCAGCCCCGAATATATTAGGGGGCTCTATGGCTACACCTTC CASPEYIRGLYGYTF
- TRBJ1-2 TRBV24-1 - TGTGCCACCAGTGACCCCCGTGGAGGGAACTATGGCTACACCTTC CATSDPRGGNYGYTF
- TRBJ2-3 TRBV12-3/TRBV12-4 many TGTGCCAGCAGCCTAATGACAGATACGCAGTATTTT CASSLMTDTQYF
TRBD1 TRBJ2-2 TRBV5-1 few TGCGCCAGCAGCTTGGCCAGGGGACAGGGTAACACCGGGGAGCTGTTTTTT CASSLARGQGNTGELFF
- TRBJ2-7 TRBV5-5 - TGTGCCAGCAGCCCCCGGGACACCCCCTACGAGCAGTACTTC CASSPRDTPYEQYF
- TRBJ2-2 TRBV10-3 - TGTGCCATCAGTGAGTCCGGGCGGTCGAACACCGGGGAGCTGTTTTTT CAISESGRSNTGELFF
- TRBJ2-5 TRBV6-6 - TGTGCCAGCAGATCTATAGGGGGGTCTAGACAGACCCAGTACTTC CASRSIGGSRQTQYF
- TRBJ2-5 TRBV12-3/TRBV12-4 - TGTGCCAGCAGTCCTCACGAGAGGGGAGAGACCCAGTACTTC CASSPHERGETQYF
- TRBJ1-4 TRBV18 - TGTGCCAGCTCACGCGCCCCGCAGGGGTTTGGTGAAAAACTGTTTTTT CASSRAPQGFGEKLFF
TRBD1 TRBJ1-6 TRBV9 few TGTGCCAGCAGCGTAGCTGACAGGGGAAGCTCACCCCTCCACTTT CASSVADRGSSPLHF
- TRBJ1-2 TRBV11-2 few TGTGCCAGCAGCTTAGGGAAGGGGTCCTATAACTATGGCTACACCTTC CASSLGKGSYNYGYTF
- TRBJ1-6 TRBV6-1 - TGTGCCAGCAGTTCCCTTGGTTATTCACCCCTCCACTTT CASSSLGYSPLHF
- TRBJ1-4 TRBV2 few TGTGCCAGCAGGGAGCCCGGGCGGATAGTAGAAAAACTGTTTTTT CASREPGRIVEKLFF
- TRBJ2-5 TRBV4-3 many TGCGCCAGCAGCCAAGTTGGAGGCTCGGAGACCCAGTACTTC CASSQVGGSETQYF
TRBD1 TRBJ1-1 TRBV29-1 few TGCAGCGCGGACAGGGGGAACACTGAAGCTTTCTTT CSADRGNTEAFF
- TRBJ1-1 TRBV7-2 few TGTGCCAGCAGCTTATATGAAAAAAGCACTGAAGCTTTCTTT CASSLYEKSTEAFF
- TRBJ2-1 TRBV19 many TGTGCCAGTGCATGGGGTCGCTCCTACAATGAGCAGTTCTTC CASAWGRSYNEQFF
- TRBJ1-3 TRBV4-1 few TGCGCCAGCCGTGTTTTTGGGGGCTCTGGAAACACCATATATTTT CASRVFGGSGNTIYF
- TRBJ1-5 TRBV29-1 many TGCAGCGTTGGGGGGGGAAATCAGCCCCAGCATTTT CSVGGGNQPQHF
- TRBJ1-2 TRBV5-6 few TGTGCCAGCAGCCCGCGAGGGGCAGGGGATTTCTATCGCTACACCTTC CASSPRGAGDFYRYTF
- TRBJ1-1 TRBV5-1 few TGCGCCAGCAGCTCGGACGGGTCGAACACTGAAGCTTTCTTT CASSSDGSNTEAFF
- TRBJ2-3 TRBV7-9 few TGTGCCAGCAGCCCGAACCGGGGACGAAGCACAGATACGCAGTATTTT CASSPNRGRSTDTQYF
- TRBJ2-1 TRBV13 - TGTGCCAGCAGCTTAGGCGGGACTGACGAGGGTGAGCAGTTCTTC CASSLGGTDEGEQFF
- TRBJ1-1 TRBV9 few TGTGCCAGCAGCGTAGGGCGGCTGAACACTGAAGCTTTCTTT CASSVGRLNTEAFF
TRBD2 TRBJ2-3 TRBV14 many TGTGCCAGCAGCCAAGAGCGTGGCCTAGCGGGGCTCGCAGATACGCAGTATTTT CASSQERGLAGLADTQYF
- TRBJ2-5 TRBV28 - TGTGCCAGCAGAGGGCAGGGGTTGAAGGAGACCCAGTACTTC CASRGQGLKETQYF
- TRBJ2-7 TRBV5-1 - TGCGCCAGCAGCGACAGCGACTACGAGCAGTACTTC CASSDSDYEQYF
- TRBJ2-2 TRBV7-6 - TGTGCCAGCAGCTTTGTAAGCGAAACCGGGGAGCTGTTTTTT CASSFVSETGELFF